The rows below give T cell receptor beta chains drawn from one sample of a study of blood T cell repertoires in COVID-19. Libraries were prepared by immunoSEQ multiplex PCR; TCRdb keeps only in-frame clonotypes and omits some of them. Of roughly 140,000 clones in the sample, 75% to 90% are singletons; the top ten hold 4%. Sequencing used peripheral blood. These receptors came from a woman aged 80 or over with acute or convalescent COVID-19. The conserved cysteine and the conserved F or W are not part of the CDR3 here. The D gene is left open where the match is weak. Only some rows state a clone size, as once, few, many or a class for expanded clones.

CDR3aa: ASSQDKRRQGNNQPQH; j_gene: TRBJ1-5; abundance: few; v_gene: TRBV4-1; d_gene: TRBD1
CDR3aa: ASSPGQNQPQH; j_gene: TRBJ1-5; abundance: .; v_gene: TRBV11-2; d_gene: .
CDR3aa: ASSGGQGLSLEQY; j_gene: TRBJ2-7; abundance: .; v_gene: TRBV5-1; d_gene: TRBD1
CDR3aa: ASSYPGRNEQF; j_gene: TRBJ2-1; abundance: .; v_gene: TRBV6-5; d_gene: .
CDR3aa: ASSRGESYEQY; j_gene: TRBJ2-7; abundance: .; v_gene: TRBV5-1; d_gene: .
CDR3aa: ASSVRRGAF; j_gene: TRBJ1-1; abundance: once; v_gene: TRBV2; d_gene: TRBD1
CDR3aa: ASTTELGQQGFSNQPQH; j_gene: TRBJ1-5; abundance: .; v_gene: TRBV19; d_gene: TRBD1
CDR3aa: SVRGQGYVYEQY; j_gene: TRBJ2-7; abundance: once; v_gene: TRBV29-1; d_gene: TRBD1
CDR3aa: ASSELSPTEF; j_gene: TRBJ2-1; abundance: few; v_gene: TRBV2; d_gene: .
CDR3aa: ASSSAGADEKLF; j_gene: TRBJ1-4; abundance: .; v_gene: TRBV7-9; d_gene: .
CDR3aa: ASSERRQPQH; j_gene: TRBJ1-5; abundance: few; v_gene: TRBV6-1; d_gene: .
CDR3aa: ASTPDRVYGYT; j_gene: TRBJ1-2; abundance: few; v_gene: TRBV2; d_gene: TRBD1
CDR3aa: ASRTVRGQETQY; j_gene: TRBJ2-5; abundance: .; v_gene: TRBV27; d_gene: .
CDR3aa: ASSPWTSGGSSYNEQF; j_gene: TRBJ2-1; abundance: .; v_gene: TRBV5-4; d_gene: TRBD2
CDR3aa: ASSLYPTVHTEAF; j_gene: TRBJ1-1; abundance: .; v_gene: TRBV28; d_gene: .
CDR3aa: ASSGRGYEQF; j_gene: TRBJ2-1; abundance: .; v_gene: TRBV12-3/TRBV12-4; d_gene: .
CDR3aa: ASSGSGQGFGQNSGNTIY; j_gene: TRBJ1-3; abundance: .; v_gene: TRBV2; d_gene: .
CDR3aa: ASSEGGQGYYGYT; j_gene: TRBJ1-2; abundance: .; v_gene: TRBV2; d_gene: TRBD1
CDR3aa: ASSQAGTPDTQY; j_gene: TRBJ2-3; abundance: .; v_gene: TRBV4-2; d_gene: .
CDR3aa: ASSPHRFGGSNEKLF; j_gene: TRBJ1-4; abundance: .; v_gene: TRBV9; d_gene: .
CDR3aa: ASSYTRQVREKLF; j_gene: TRBJ1-4; abundance: .; v_gene: TRBV6-6; d_gene: .
CDR3aa: ASSFWTNYNEQF; j_gene: TRBJ2-1; abundance: .; v_gene: TRBV9; d_gene: .
CDR3aa: ASSPGQQVYT; j_gene: TRBJ1-2; abundance: few; v_gene: TRBV18; d_gene: .
CDR3aa: ASSRTSGNQGDEQF; j_gene: TRBJ2-1; abundance: .; v_gene: TRBV5-1; d_gene: TRBD2
CDR3aa: ASSQEIGLERGGTQY; j_gene: TRBJ2-5; abundance: .; v_gene: TRBV4-1; d_gene: .
CDR3aa: ATRTGSTYNEQF; j_gene: TRBJ2-1; abundance: .; v_gene: TRBV19; d_gene: TRBD1
CDR3aa: ASSFGVDTQY; j_gene: TRBJ2-3; abundance: .; v_gene: TRBV5-1; d_gene: .
CDR3aa: ASSLFIETQY; j_gene: TRBJ2-5; abundance: .; v_gene: TRBV5-5; d_gene: .
CDR3aa: ASGGTPPRETQY; j_gene: TRBJ2-5; abundance: .; v_gene: TRBV2; d_gene: .
CDR3aa: ASSIASWDRGRGYT; j_gene: TRBJ1-2; abundance: .; v_gene: TRBV19; d_gene: TRBD1
CDR3aa: ASSAGSGNTIY; j_gene: TRBJ1-3; abundance: few; v_gene: TRBV10-1; d_gene: .
CDR3aa: ASSQGQPNTGELF; j_gene: TRBJ2-2; abundance: .; v_gene: TRBV9; d_gene: TRBD1
CDR3aa: ATSRGSGGWFGTDTQY; j_gene: TRBJ2-3; abundance: .; v_gene: TRBV15; d_gene: TRBD2
CDR3aa: ASSLVGGRNEQF; j_gene: TRBJ2-1; abundance: .; v_gene: TRBV5-5; d_gene: .
CDR3aa: ASRRDSSGNTIY; j_gene: TRBJ1-3; abundance: .; v_gene: TRBV5-1; d_gene: TRBD1
CDR3aa: ASIRDRNQPQH; j_gene: TRBJ1-5; abundance: .; v_gene: TRBV2; d_gene: TRBD1
CDR3aa: ASSQAHRTPRSYGYT; j_gene: TRBJ1-2; abundance: .; v_gene: TRBV3-1/TRBV3-2; d_gene: .
CDR3aa: ASSHRTVPDTQY; j_gene: TRBJ2-3; abundance: .; v_gene: TRBV14; d_gene: .
CDR3aa: ASSLQFSGAGGGSYEQY; j_gene: TRBJ2-7; abundance: .; v_gene: TRBV5-1; d_gene: TRBD2
CDR3aa: ASSLVLAANYGYT; j_gene: TRBJ1-2; abundance: .; v_gene: TRBV7-2; d_gene: .
CDR3aa: ASSAAVGELF; j_gene: TRBJ2-2; abundance: .; v_gene: TRBV13; d_gene: .
CDR3aa: ASSPRGGQASSGNTIY; j_gene: TRBJ1-3; abundance: .; v_gene: TRBV18; d_gene: TRBD1
CDR3aa: VTAVGAGLSH; j_gene: TRBJ2-7; abundance: .; v_gene: TRBV2; d_gene: .
CDR3aa: ASSPSRGLYEQY; j_gene: TRBJ2-7; abundance: .; v_gene: TRBV25-1; d_gene: TRBD1
CDR3aa: ASSSTDTGNEKLF; j_gene: TRBJ1-4; abundance: .; v_gene: TRBV5-1; d_gene: .
CDR3aa: ASSQDRDYGYT; j_gene: TRBJ1-2; abundance: .; v_gene: TRBV5-4; d_gene: TRBD1
CDR3aa: ASSTRTATTEAF; j_gene: TRBJ1-1; abundance: .; v_gene: TRBV19; d_gene: .
CDR3aa: ASSSDQLAGGEDTQY; j_gene: TRBJ2-3; abundance: once; v_gene: TRBV28; d_gene: TRBD2
CDR3aa: ATIDRGYTEAF; j_gene: TRBJ1-1; abundance: .; v_gene: TRBV25-1; d_gene: TRBD1
CDR3aa: ASSGTGVTFYEQY; j_gene: TRBJ2-7; abundance: few; v_gene: TRBV6-4; d_gene: TRBD1